What follows are 13 T cell receptor beta chains derived from one specimen sequenced in a study of technical replicates of blood from several donors (TCRdb year 2017). Library prep was done by the immunoSEQ multiplex PCR assay. This immuneACCESS table, as held by TCRdb, lists in-frame sequences with V and J called but not all clones. Of the missing ones, under half trace to an unresolved V gene in checked studies; the others have no known cause. The sample profile shows tens of thousands of clones; roughly 89% of them were found once. The biggest ten clones account for about 3.9% of the sample. Sequencing was carried out using PBMCs. The receptors here all came from a human donor in good health. Some clones in this sample may be carry-over from other donors' samples.

This chain joins TRBV4-3 and TRBJ2-5; D ambiguous. The germline gives CDR1 LGHNA, CDR2 YSLEER. Trimming stripped 0 bases from V and 6 bases from J, with 11 bases between. CDR3 length: 14 amino acids. As DNA, the CDR3 is TGCGCCAGCAGCCAAGATCGAGGTATTAAGACCCAGTACTTC. Amino acids: CASSQDRGIKTQYF.

V is TRBV6-6 and J is TRBJ2-1; 10 bases fit TRBD1. The CDR3 runs 15 residues. Germline V CDR1 and CDR2: MNHNY, SVGAGI (reference sequence). The ends lost 6 bases at V and 9 bases at J; junction bases unmatched: 11. CDR3 protein: CASRPDRTGGGEQFF. CDR3 DNA: TGTGCCAGCAGGCCCGACAGGACAGGGGGTGGTGAGCAGTTCTTC.

The chain couples TRBV30 to TRBJ2-2; 9 positions match TRBD2. Germline assignment: CDR1 GTSNPN and CDR2 SVGIG (reference sequence). V lost 2 bases to trimming and J lost 9 bases; unmatched junction nucleotides: 4. This CDR3 has 13 amino acids. The CDR3 nucleotides read TGTGCCTGGAGTACGGGACTAGCCTGGGAGCTGTTTTTT. This gives the protein CAWSTGLAWELFF.

The J gene is TRBJ2-2, the V gene TRBV4-2; 7 bases line up with TRBD1. The CDR3 contains 17 residues. With V trimmed by 3 bases and J by 4 bases, 11 bases remained unmatched. CDR1 and CDR2 from the germline V gene are LGHNA and YNFKEQ. The CDR3 protein is CASSHGTGAVATGELFF. In DNA form, the CDR3 reads TGTGCCAGCAGCCATGGTACAGGGGCAGTGGCCACCGGGGAGCTGTTTTTT.

The chain combines TRBV5-1 with TRBJ2-5; 8 positions agree with TRBD2. Germline V CDR1 and CDR2: SGHRS, YFSETQ. This CDR3 has 15 residues. The ends lost 4 bases at V and 7 bases at J; junction bases unmatched: 12. The CDR3 here is CASSMVGGVAMTQYF. Written as DNA, the CDR3 is TGCGCCAGCAGCATGGTCGGGGGGGTCGCGATGACCCAGTACTTC.

V is TRBV5-1 and J is TRBJ1-1, with TRBD1 as a possible D gene (5 bases). The CDR3 is 13 amino acids. The V and J ends lost 7 bases and 0 bases respectively, with 10 bases between them. Germline V gene lookup returns CDR1 SGHRS and CDR2 YFSETQ. CDR3 amino acids: CASGAGVNTEAFF. The CDR3 region has the DNA TGCGCCAGCGGGGCGGGGGTGAACACTGAAGCTTTCTTT. The complete variable domain, with remaining parts taken from reference TRBV5-1 and TRBJ1-1, reads KAGVTQTPRYLIKTRGQQVTLSCSPISGHRSVSWYQQTPGQGLQFLFEYFSETQRNKGNFPGRFSGRQFSNSRSEMNVSTLELGDSALYLCASGAGVNTEAFFGQGTRLTVV.

V is TRBV12-5 and J is TRBJ1-2; 7 positions match TRBD1. CDR1 and CDR2 from the germline V gene are LGHNT and FRNRAP. The CDR3 consists of 18 residues. V was pared by 4 bases and J by 2 bases, with 16 bases of the junction left unmatched. The CDR3 sequence: CASGSETGRDLRNYGYTF. CDR3 DNA: TGTGCTAGTGGTTCTGAGACAGGGCGCGATCTCAGGAACTATGGCTACACCTTC.

The chain links TRBV6-6 to TRBJ2-2; no firm D call. Per the germline V gene, CDR1 is MNHNY and CDR2 is SVGAGI (reference sequence). CDR3 length equals 15 residues. Trimming cost V 3 bases and J 1 base, with 9 bases left between them. As DNA, the CDR3 is TGTGCCAGCAGTTATACTTACGGGAACACCGGGGAGCTGTTTTTT. This sequence encodes CASSYTYGNTGELFF.

The rearrangement uses TRBV19 and TRBJ2-7; 7 positions match TRBD1. The CDR3 is 13 amino acids. Germline V gene lookup returns CDR1 LNHDA and CDR2 SQIVND (reference sequence). J was trimmed by 11 bases and V by 5 bases; bases with no gene match: 12. The CDR3 nucleotides read TGTGCCAGTAGTCGTCCGGGACAGAGCCCAGAGTACTTC. Protein product: CASSRPGQSPEYF.

This chain connects TRBV2 to TRBJ2-1; 13 nucleotides agree with TRBD2. V lost 11 bases and J lost 9; bases outside the gene matches: 7. The germline V gene encodes CDR1 SNHLY and CDR2 FYNNEI. CDR3 size: 13 residues. In nucleotides, the CDR3 is TGTGCCGGTCCGGGACTAGCGGGAACTGAGCAGTTCTTC. Translation: CAGPGLAGTEQFF.

The chain uses TRBV25-1 and TRBJ1-4; D is perhaps TRBD1 (6 bases). CDR1 is MGHDK, CDR2 SYGVNS, per germline. The CDR3 is 15 residues long. Trimming took 2 bases from V and 7 from J, leaving 14 bases between them. The CDR3 loop reads CASSEAGRGPEKLFF. The DNA of the CDR3 is TGTGCCAGCAGTGAAGCTGGCAGGGGACCTGAAAAACTGTTTTTT. Full variable domain (rest looked up from reference TRBV25-1 and TRBJ1-4): EADIYQTPRYLVIGTGKKITLECSQTMGHDKMYWYQQDPGMELHLIHYSYGVNSTEKGDLSSESTVSRIRTEHFPLTLESARPSHTSQYLCASSEAGRGPEKLFFGSGTQLSVL.

The genes are TRBV18 and TRBJ2-7; 8 nucleotides agree with TRBD2. Germline assignment: CDR1 KGHSH and CDR2 LQKENI. This CDR3 contains 16 residues. V was pared by 1 base and J by 0 bases, with 5 bases of the junction left unmatched. The CDR3 is CASSPQTSARSYEQYF. Written as DNA, the CDR3 is TGTGCCAGCTCACCACAGACTAGCGCCCGCTCCTACGAGCAGTACTTC.

As to this clone: An end of the junction does not agree with germline; a read error may underlie this. This chain uses TRBV2 with TRBJ1-1; unclear D gene. The germline V gene has CDR1 SNHLY and CDR2 FYNNEI. The CDR3 is 14 residues long. The CDR3 sequence is CASSLRRDDTEAFF. CDR3 nucleotides: TGTGCTAGCAGCCTGCGTCGGGATGACACTGAAGCTTTCTTT. Supplemented by reference TRBV2 and TRBJ1-1, the full variable domain reads EPEVTQTPSHQVTQMGQEVILRCVPISNHLYFYWYRQILGQKVEFLVSFYNNEISEKSEIFDDQFSVERPDGSNFTLKIRSTKLEDSAMYFCASSLRRDDTEAFFGQGTRLTVV.